The 17 T cell receptor beta chains in this list originate from one sample, sequenced in a study of blood T cell repertoires in COVID-19. Assay used: immunoSEQ multiplex PCR; TCRdb lists only in-frame clones, some missing. The data contain tens of thousands of clones, over 80% of them seen just once; the ten biggest clones take up approximately 5.6%. The sequenced sample was peripheral blood. These TCRs come from a man aged 45-65 years with active COVID-19.

The V call is TRBV7-9, the J call TRBJ1-4; TRBD1 aligns across 9 bases. The CDR3 runs 15 residues. V shed 0 bases, J shed 8 bases, and the junction held 4 bases outside the gene matches. Looked up from germline, CDR1 is SEHNR and CDR2 is FQNEAQ (reference sequence). For the CDR3, the DNA is TGTGCCAGCAGCTTAGCAGTTGGACAGGGGGAAAAACTGTTTTTT. Translation: CASSLAVGQGEKLFF.

This rearrangement joins TRBV7-8 to TRBJ2-1, with 7 bases aligning to TRBD1. The germline V gene encodes CDR1 SGHVS and CDR2 FQNEAQ. Trimming removed 1 base from V and 6 bases from J; junction bases left unmatched: 6. The length of the CDR3 is 15 residues. CDR3 DNA: TGTGCCAGCAGCTTAGGGGGCCACAGGGGCAATGAGCAGTTCTTC. This sequence encodes CASSLGGHRGNEQFF.

The chain recombines TRBV28 with TRBJ1-6, with a weak D call TRBD1 (5 bases). V shed 5 bases and J shed 5 bases, with 13 bases lying between them. Looked up from germline, CDR1 is MDHEN and CDR2 is SYDVKM. The CDR3 contains 15 residues. DNA of the CDR3: TGTGCCAGCAGTGTGGAACAGGTCAATAATTCACCCCTCCACTTT. The encoded protein is CASSVEQVNNSPLHF.

The chain uses TRBV19 and TRBJ1-1; D ambiguous. Germline values: CDR1 LNHDA, CDR2 SQIVND (reference sequence). The V gene lost 4 bases and the J gene lost 0 bases, with 15 bases spanning the gap. The CDR3 loop spans 16 amino acids. CDR3 region: CASSTRNSEMNTEAFF. The DNA of the CDR3 is TGTGCCAGTAGTACCCGAAACTCTGAAATGAACACTGAAGCTTTCTTT.

The CDR3 DNA sequence: TGTGCCAGCAGTTTATTTGGGGGCTTTGGCTACACCTTC. As protein: CASSLFGGFGYTF. The chain combines TRBV27 with TRBJ1-2; possible D gene TRBD1, 6 bases. The V and J ends lost 1 base and 7 bases respectively, with 10 bases between them. The germline CDR1 and CDR2 sequences are MNHEY and SMNVEV (reference sequence). There are 13 residues in the CDR3.

This clone appeared a single time. The rearrangement links TRBV9 to TRBJ2-1; 7 nucleotides agree with TRBD2. This CDR3 has 15 residues. J lost 9 bases, V lost 1 base, and 10 bases had no gene match. The germline gives CDR1 SGDLS, CDR2 YYNGEE. In DNA, the CDR3 is TGTGCCAGCAGCGTATCTGGGGGAGGGTCAAGTGAGCAGTTCTTC. Amino acid sequence: CASSVSGGGSSEQFF.

The chain employs TRBV7-6 and TRBJ2-2; the match to TRBD1 covers 7 bases. Per the germline V gene, CDR1 is SGHVS and CDR2 is FNYEAQ. The CDR3 spans 14 residues. Trimming at V came to 8 bases and at J to 2 bases, leaving 5 bases not matched to a gene. For the CDR3, the DNA is TGTGCCAGCGAGGAAGGGGGCAACACCGGGGAGCTGTTTTTT. Protein: CASEEGGNTGELFF.

The V and J genes are TRBV5-4 and TRBJ1-1; 9 positions agree with TRBD1. With 4 bases clipped from V and 4 bases from J, the junction kept 11 bases outside the gene matches. Germline values: CDR1 SGHNT, CDR2 YYREEE (reference sequence). The CDR3 runs 16 residues. CDR3 sequence: CASSREQGARSTEAFF. The DNA for the CDR3 is TGTGCCAGCAGCCGTGAACAGGGGGCGCGTAGCACTGAAGCTTTCTTT.

The chain carries TRBV10-3 and TRBJ2-7; 16 bases align to TRBD2. This CDR3 has 17 amino acids. Germline CDR1 ENHRY, CDR2 SYGVKD. The J segment lost 0 bases and the V segment lost 11 bases, leaving 10 bases of the junction unmatched. The CDR3 DNA sequence: TGTGCCTCCGCGGCGGGACTAGCGGGAGGGACCTCCTACGAGCAGTACTTC. Residues: CASAAGLAGGTSYEQYF.

The chain is built from TRBV16 and TRBJ2-3; 9 bases are shared with TRBD2. The germline V gene encodes CDR1 KGHSY and CDR2 FQNENV. This CDR3 is built from 15 residues. Trimming removed 4 bases from V and 5 bases from J; junction bases left unmatched: 7. In DNA, the CDR3 is TGTGCCAGCAGCCGACGGACTAGCGTTATAGATACGCAGTATTTT. Translated: CASSRRTSVIDTQYF. Variable domain in full (rest from reference TRBV16 and TRBJ2-3): GEEVAQTPKHLVRGEGQKAKLYCAPIKGHSYVFWYQQVLKNEFKFLISFQNENVFDETGMPKERFSAKCLPNSPCSLEIQATKLEDSAVYFCASSRRTSVIDTQYFGPGTRLTVL.

V usage is TRBV7-2 and J usage is TRBJ1-1, with a weak D call TRBD1 (5 bases). The germline CDR1 and CDR2 sequences are SGHTA and FQGNSA. The CDR3 runs to 14 residues. V lost 5 bases and J 1 base, leaving 11 bases between the germline ends. The CDR3, as DNA: TGTGCCAGCAGCCGTGGAAGGGGGAACACTGAAGCTTTCTTT. Protein product: CASSRGRGNTEAFF.

V gene TRBV13 combines with J gene TRBJ2-3; 7 bases agree with TRBD2. V was clipped by 6 bases and J by 5 bases; unmatched bases: 8. Germline CDR1 is PRHDT and CDR2 is FYEKMQ (reference sequence). The CDR3 runs to 14 residues. CDR3 sequence (DNA): TGTGCCAGCAGGGAGGCGGGAGTGGTAGATACGCAGTATTTT. Its translation: CASREAGVVDTQYF.

The rearrangement links TRBV12-5 to TRBJ2-5; 12 nucleotides match TRBD2. The CDR3 extends over 15 amino acids. Germline V CDR1 and CDR2: LGHNT, FRNRAP. V trimming: 1 base; J trimming: 3 bases; junction bases outside the gene matches: 0. The CDR3 here is CASGLGLAGEETQYF. The CDR3 DNA is TGTGCTAGTGGTTTGGGACTAGCGGGAGAAGAGACCCAGTACTTC.

The J gene is TRBJ2-1, the V gene TRBV18, with D possibly being TRBD1 (7 bases). The germline V gene encodes CDR1 KGHSH and CDR2 LQKENI. The CDR3 loop spans 16 amino acids. V was shortened by 0 bases and J by 6 bases, with 15 bases between the two germline ends. The CDR3 bases are TGTGCCAGCTCACCACCTGGGGCAGGGGGAGGCAATGAGCAGTTCTTC. Translated, it gives CASSPPGAGGGNEQFF. Combining the CDR3 with reference TRBV18 and TRBJ2-1 gives the whole variable domain NAGVMQNPRHLVRRRGQEARLRCSPMKGHSHVYWYRQLPEEGLKFMVYLQKENIIDESGMPKERFSAEFPKEGPSILRIQQVVRGDSAAYFCASSPPGAGGGNEQFFGPGTRLTVL.

The chain recombines TRBV10-3 with TRBJ2-1; 12 positions match TRBD2. V trimming: 10 bases; J trimming: 6 bases; junction bases outside the gene matches: 4. Per the germline V gene, CDR1 is ENHRY and CDR2 is SYGVKD. The CDR3 extends over 13 amino acids. The CDR3 here is CASGLAGLNEQFF. CDR3 DNA sequence: TGTGCCAGCGGACTAGCGGGACTCAATGAGCAGTTCTTC.

The table lists this clone with a count of one. This rearrangement joins TRBV19 to TRBJ2-5; D might be TRBD1 (6 bases). The CDR3 contains 13 residues. V lost 5 bases and J 5 bases, leaving 12 bases between the germline ends. Germline lookup yields CDR1 LNHDA and CDR2 SQIVND (reference sequence). The CDR3, as DNA: TGTGCCAGTAGTCCGGGACAAAGGGAGACCCAGTACTTC. It encodes CASSPGQRETQYF. The whole variable domain, remainder taken from reference TRBV19 and TRBJ2-5, is DGGITQSPKYLFRKEGQNVTLSCEQNLNHDAMYWYRQDPGQGLRLIYYSQIVNDFQKGDIAEGYSVSREKKESFPLTVTSAQKNPTAFYLCASSPGQRETQYFGPGTRLLVL.

The genes are TRBV4-3 and TRBJ2-7; 8 nucleotides match TRBD2. CDR1 LGHNA and CDR2 YSLEER come from the germline V gene. V shed 0 bases and J 5 bases; nucleotides not matched to a gene: 12. This CDR3 is 17 amino acids long. The CDR3, as DNA: TGCGCCAGCAGCCAAGATTTGGGACTAGTGCCTCCTAACGAGCAGTACTTC. Translated: CASSQDLGLVPPNEQYF.